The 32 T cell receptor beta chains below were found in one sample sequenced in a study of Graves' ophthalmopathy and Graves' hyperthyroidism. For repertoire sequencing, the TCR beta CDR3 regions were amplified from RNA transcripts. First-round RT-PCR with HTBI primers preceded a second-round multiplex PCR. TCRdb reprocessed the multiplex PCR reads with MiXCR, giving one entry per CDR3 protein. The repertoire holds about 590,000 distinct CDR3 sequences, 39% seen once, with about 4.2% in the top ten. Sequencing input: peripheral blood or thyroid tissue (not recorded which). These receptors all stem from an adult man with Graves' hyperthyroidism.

The CDR3 loop is CASGRGSIGNTIYF. The CDR3 DNA reads TGTGCCAGCGGCCGGGGATCCATTGGAAACACCATATATTTT. The chain links TRBV10-3 to TRBJ1-3; the D is unclear. The V gene lost 10 bases and the J gene lost 3 bases, with 16 bases spanning the gap. The CDR3 sequence is 14 residues long. Germline V gives CDR1 ENHRY, CDR2 SYGVKD.

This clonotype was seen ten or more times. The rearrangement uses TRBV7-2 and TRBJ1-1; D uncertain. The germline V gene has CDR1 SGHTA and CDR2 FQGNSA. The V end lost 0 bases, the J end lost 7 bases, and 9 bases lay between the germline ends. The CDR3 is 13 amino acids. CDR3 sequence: CASSLAPGSEAFF. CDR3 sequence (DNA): TGTGCCAGCAGCTTAGCCCCGGGCAGTGAAGCTTTCTTT.

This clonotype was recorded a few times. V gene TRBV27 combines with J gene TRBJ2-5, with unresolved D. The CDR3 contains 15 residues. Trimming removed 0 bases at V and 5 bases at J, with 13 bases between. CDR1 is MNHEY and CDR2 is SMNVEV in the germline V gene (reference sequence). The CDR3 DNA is TGTGCCAGCAGTTTATCCAATCCCCTCAGGGAGACCCAGTACTTC. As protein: CASSLSNPLRETQYF.

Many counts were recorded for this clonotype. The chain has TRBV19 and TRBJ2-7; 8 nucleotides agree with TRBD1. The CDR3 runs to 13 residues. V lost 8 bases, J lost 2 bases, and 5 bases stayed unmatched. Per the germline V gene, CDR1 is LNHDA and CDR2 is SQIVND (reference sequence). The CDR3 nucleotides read TGTGCCAGTTCGGACAGGGAGGCCTACGAGCAGTACTTC. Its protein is CASSDREAYEQYF.

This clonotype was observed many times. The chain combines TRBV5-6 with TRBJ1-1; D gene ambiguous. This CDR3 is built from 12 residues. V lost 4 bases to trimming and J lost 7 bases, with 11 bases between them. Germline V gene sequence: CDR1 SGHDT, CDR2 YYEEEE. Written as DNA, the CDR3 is TGTGCCAGCAGCGGACTCCGGGATGAAGCTTTCTTT. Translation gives CASSGLRDEAFF.

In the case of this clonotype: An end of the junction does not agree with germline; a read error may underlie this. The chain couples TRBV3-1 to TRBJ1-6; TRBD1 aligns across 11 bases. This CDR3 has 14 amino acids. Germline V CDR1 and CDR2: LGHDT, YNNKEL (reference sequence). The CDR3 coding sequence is TGTGCCAGCAGCCAAGACAGGGGGGACAGGGGGATCCGGTTT. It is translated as CASSQDRGDRGIRF.

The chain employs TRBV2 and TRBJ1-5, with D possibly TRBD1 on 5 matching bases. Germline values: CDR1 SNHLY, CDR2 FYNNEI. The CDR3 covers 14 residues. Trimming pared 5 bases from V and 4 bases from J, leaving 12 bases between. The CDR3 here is CASSYRDWNQPQHF. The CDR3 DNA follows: TGTGCCAGCAGTTACCGGGACTGGAATCAGCCCCAGCATTTT.

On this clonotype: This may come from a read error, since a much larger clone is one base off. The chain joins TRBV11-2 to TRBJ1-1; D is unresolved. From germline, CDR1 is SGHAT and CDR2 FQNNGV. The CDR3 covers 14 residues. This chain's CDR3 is CASSLVLLNTGAFF. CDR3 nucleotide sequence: TGTGCCAGCAGCTTAGTACTGTTGAACACTGGAGCTTTCTTT.

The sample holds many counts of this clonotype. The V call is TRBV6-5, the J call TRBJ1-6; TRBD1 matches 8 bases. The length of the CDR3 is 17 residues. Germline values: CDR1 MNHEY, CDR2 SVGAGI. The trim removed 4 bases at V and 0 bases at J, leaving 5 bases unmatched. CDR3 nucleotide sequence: TGTGCCAGCAGTTCTCGGACAGGGAGCTCCTATAATTCACCCCTCCACTTT. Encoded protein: CASSSRTGSSYNSPLHF.

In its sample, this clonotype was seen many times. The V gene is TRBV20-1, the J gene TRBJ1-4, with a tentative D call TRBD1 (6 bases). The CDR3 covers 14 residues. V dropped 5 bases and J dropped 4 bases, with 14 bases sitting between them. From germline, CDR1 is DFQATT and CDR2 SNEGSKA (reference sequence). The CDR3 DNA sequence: TGCAGTGCTCCCTCCGGGACAAATAATGAAAAACTGTTTTTT. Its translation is CSAPSGTNNEKLFF.

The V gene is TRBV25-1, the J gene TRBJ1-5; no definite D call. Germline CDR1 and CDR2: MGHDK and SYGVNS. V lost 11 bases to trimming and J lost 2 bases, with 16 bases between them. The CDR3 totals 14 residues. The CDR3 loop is CAWSVRGGNQPQHF. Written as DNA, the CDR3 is TGTGCCTGGAGTGTTCGGGGTGGCAATCAGCCCCAGCATTTT.

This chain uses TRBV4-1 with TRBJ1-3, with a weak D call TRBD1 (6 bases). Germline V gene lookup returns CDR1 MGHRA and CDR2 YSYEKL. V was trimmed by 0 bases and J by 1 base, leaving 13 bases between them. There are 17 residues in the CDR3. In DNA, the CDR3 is TGCGCCAGCAGCCAAGATCAGGGGATTGTTTCTGGAAACACCATATATTTT. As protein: CASSQDQGIVSGNTIYF.

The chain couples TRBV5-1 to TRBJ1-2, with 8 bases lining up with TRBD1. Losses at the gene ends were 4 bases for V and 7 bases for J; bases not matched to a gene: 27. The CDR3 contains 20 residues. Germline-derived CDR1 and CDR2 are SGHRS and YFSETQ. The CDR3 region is CASSNEKLPGQVPLRGGYTF. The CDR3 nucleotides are TGCGCCAGCAGCAACGAAAAGTTACCGGGACAGGTCCCTTTAAGGGGTGGCTACACCTTC.

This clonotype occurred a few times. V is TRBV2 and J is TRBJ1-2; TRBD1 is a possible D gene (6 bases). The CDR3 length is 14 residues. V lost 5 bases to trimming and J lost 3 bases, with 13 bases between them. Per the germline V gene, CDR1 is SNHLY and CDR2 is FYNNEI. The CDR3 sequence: CASSSQGRDYGYTF. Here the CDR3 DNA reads TGTGCCAGCAGTTCACAGGGTCGGGACTATGGCTACACCTTC. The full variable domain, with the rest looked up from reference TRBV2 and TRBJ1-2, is EPEVTQTPSHQVTQMGQEVILRCVPISNHLYFYWYRQILGQKVEFLVSFYNNEISEKSEIFDDQFSVERPDGSNFTLKIRSTKLEDSAMYFCASSSQGRDYGYTFGSGTRLTVV.

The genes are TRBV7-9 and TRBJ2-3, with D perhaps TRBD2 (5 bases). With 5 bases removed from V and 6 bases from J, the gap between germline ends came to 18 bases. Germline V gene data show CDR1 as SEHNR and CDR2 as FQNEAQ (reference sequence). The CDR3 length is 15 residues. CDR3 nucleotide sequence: TGTGCCAGCAGCCATGAGCCGAGCCTAGCCGATACGCAGTATTTT. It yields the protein CASSHEPSLADTQYF. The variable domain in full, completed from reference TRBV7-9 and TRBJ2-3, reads DTGVSQNPRHKITKRGQNVTFRCDPISEHNRLYWYRQTLGQGPEFLTYFQNEAQLEKSRLLSDRFSAERPKGSFSTLEIQRTEQGDSAMYLCASSHEPSLADTQYFGPGTRLTVL.

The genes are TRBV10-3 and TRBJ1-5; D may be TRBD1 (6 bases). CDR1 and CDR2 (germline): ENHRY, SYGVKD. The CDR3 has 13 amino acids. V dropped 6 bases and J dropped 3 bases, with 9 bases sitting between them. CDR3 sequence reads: CAIRRDINQPQHF. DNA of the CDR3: TGTGCCATCAGGCGGGACATCAATCAGCCCCAGCATTTT.

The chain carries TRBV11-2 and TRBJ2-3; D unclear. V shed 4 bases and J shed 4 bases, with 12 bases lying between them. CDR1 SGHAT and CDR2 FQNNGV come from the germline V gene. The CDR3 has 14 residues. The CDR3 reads CASSSSLAADTQYF. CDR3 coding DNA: TGTGCCAGCAGCTCCTCCCTCGCGGCAGATACGCAGTATTTT.

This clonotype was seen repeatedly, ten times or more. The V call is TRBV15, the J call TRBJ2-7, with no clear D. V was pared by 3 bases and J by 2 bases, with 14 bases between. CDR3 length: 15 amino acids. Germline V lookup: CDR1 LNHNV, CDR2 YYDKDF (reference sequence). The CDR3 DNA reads TGTGCCACCAGCAGGGGAAATGATGCAGCCTACGAGCAGTACTTC. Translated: CATSRGNDAAYEQYF.

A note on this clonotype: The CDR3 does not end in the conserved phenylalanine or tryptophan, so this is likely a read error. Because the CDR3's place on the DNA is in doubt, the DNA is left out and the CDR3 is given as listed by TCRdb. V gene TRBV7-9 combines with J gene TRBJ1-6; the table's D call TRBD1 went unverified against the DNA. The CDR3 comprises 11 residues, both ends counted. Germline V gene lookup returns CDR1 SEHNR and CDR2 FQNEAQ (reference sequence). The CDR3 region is CASSSTGDVNY.

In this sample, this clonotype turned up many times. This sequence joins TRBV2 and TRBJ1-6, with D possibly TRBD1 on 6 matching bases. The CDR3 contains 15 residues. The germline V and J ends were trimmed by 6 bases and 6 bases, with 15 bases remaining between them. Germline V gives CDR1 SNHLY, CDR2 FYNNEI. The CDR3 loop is CASSGTGIRNSPLHF. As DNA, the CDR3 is TGTGCCAGCAGCGGCACAGGGATTCGTAATTCACCCCTCCACTTT.

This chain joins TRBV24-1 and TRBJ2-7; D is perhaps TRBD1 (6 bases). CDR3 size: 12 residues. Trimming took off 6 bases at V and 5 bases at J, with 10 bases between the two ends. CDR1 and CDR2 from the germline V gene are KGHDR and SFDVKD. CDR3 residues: CATSRGYDEQYF. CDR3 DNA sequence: TGTGCCACCAGTAGGGGGTATGACGAGCAGTACTTC.

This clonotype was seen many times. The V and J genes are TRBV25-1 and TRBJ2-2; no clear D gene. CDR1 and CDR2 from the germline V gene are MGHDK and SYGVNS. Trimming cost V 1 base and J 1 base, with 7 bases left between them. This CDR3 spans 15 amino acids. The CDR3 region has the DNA TGTGCCAGCAGTGAATTACAGAGGAACACCGGGGAGCTGTTTTTT. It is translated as CASSELQRNTGELFF.

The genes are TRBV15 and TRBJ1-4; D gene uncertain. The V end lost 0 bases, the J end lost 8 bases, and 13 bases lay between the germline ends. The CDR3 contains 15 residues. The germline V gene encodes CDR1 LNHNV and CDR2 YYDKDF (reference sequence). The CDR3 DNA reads TGTGCCACCAGCAGAGAGTTGGCGGTCGGGGAAAAACTGTTTTTT. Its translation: CATSRELAVGEKLFF.

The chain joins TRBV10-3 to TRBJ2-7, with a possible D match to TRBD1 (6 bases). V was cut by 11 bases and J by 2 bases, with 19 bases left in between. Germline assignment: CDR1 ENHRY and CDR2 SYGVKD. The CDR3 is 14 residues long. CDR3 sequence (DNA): TGTGCCGTCATGGCGCAGGGGTACCCCTACGAGCAGTACTTC. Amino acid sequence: CAVMAQGYPYEQYF.

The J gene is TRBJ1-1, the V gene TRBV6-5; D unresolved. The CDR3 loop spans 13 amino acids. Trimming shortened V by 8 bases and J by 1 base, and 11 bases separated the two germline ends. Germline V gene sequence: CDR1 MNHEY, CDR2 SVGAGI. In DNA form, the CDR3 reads TGTGCCAGCCATCCTCGGGCGAACACTGAAGCTTTCTTT. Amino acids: CASHPRANTEAFF.

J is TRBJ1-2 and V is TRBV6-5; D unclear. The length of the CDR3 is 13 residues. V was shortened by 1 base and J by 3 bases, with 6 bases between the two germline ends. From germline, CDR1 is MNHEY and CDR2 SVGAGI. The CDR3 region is CASSYWADYGYTF. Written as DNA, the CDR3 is TGTGCCAGCAGTTACTGGGCGGACTATGGCTACACCTTC.

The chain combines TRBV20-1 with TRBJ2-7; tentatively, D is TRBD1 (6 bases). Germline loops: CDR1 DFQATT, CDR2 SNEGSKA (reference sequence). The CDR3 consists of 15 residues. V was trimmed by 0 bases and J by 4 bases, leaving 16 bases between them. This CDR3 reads CSARDFYLGAYEQYF. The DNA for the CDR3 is TGCAGTGCTAGAGATTTCTACCTGGGGGCATACGAGCAGTACTTC.

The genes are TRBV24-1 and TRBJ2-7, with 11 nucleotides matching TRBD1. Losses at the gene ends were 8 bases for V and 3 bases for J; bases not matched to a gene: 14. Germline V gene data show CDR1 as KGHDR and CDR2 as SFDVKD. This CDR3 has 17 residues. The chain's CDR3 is CATIQSDRDRGDYEQYF. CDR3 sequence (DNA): TGTGCCACCATTCAATCCGACCGGGACAGGGGGGACTACGAGCAGTACTTC.

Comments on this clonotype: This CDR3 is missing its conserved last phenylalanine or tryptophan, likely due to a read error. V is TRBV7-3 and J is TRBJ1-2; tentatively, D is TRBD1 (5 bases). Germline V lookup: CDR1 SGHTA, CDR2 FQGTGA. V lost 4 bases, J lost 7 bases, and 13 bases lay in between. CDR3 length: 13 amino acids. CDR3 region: CASSSGTPVGYTL. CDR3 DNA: TGTGCCAGCAGCTCCGGGACGCCGGTTGGCTACACCCTC.

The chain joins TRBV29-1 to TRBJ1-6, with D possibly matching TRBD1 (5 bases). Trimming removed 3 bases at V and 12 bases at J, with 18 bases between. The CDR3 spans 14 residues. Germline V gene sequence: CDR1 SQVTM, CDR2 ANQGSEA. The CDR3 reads CSVELGEGKGPLHF. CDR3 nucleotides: TGCAGCGTTGAGCTTGGGGAGGGGAAGGGACCCCTCCACTTT. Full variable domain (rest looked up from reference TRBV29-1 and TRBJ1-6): SAVISQKPSRDICQRGTSLTIQCQVDSQVTMMFWYRQQPGQSLTLIATANQGSEATYESGFVIDKFPISRPNLTFSTLTVSNMSPEDSSIYLCSVELGEGKGPLHFGNGTRLTVT.

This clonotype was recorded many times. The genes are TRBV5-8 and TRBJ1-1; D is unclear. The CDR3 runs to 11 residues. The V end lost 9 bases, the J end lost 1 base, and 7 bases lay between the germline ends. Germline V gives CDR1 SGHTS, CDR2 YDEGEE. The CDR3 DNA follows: TGTGCCACGGAAGGGAACACTGAAGCTTTCTTT. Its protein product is CATEGNTEAFF.

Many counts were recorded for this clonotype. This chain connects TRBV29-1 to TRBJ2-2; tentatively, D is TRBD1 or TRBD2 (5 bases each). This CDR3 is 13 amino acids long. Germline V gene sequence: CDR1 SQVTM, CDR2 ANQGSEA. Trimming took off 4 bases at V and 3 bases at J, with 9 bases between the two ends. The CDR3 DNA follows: TGCAGCGTTGCGGGACCCTACACCGGGGAGCTGTTTTTT. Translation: CSVAGPYTGELFF.